The entry below describes one T cell receptor (beta chain). Antigen unknown. Germline CDR1 reads LNHNV; CDR2 reads YYDKDF (reference sequence). Trimming took off 1 base at V and 0 bases at J, with 7 bases between the two ends. The CDR3 is 14 residues long. The source of the sample is a study of STAT5B mutations in CD4+ large granular lymphocyte leukemia. Overall study findings and caveats: Top patient clones used TRBV06 genes more often: 8/27 versus 2/35 in controls.

TCRdb's copy holds only in-frame clones and misses some; the assay was immunoSEQ multiplex PCR. The sample gives tens of thousands of clones, roughly 79% of which show up once; under 4.5% is in the top ten. The chain combines TRBV15 with TRBJ2-7, with unresolved D. The sequence came from a human donor in good health. Sequenced sample: CD4+ T cells from blood buffy coats. In DNA form, the CDR3 reads TGTGCCACCAGCAGAGGGGGTCCCTCCTACGAGCAGTACTTC. Translated: CATSRGGPSYEQYF.